This TCR beta chain was identified during a study of blood T cell repertoires in COVID-19. The CDR3 extends over 13 amino acids. Trimming stripped 1 base from V and 3 bases from J, with 7 bases between. The V gene's germline CDR1 is SGHKS and CDR2 YYEKEE (reference sequence). Only in-frame clones appear in the TCRdb table, and some are missing; sequencing was by immunoSEQ multiplex PCR. Of about 320,000 clones listed, about nine tenths were seen once; the top ten hold around 2.6%. This chain connects TRBV5-5 to TRBJ1-1; D unresolved. Sequencing used PBMCs or T cells enriched from blood (not recorded which). This clonotype originated in a man between 60 and 75 years old who had recovered from COVID-19. The CDR3 reads CASSLLADTEAFF. The CDR3 DNA reads TGTGCCAGCAGCTTGTTGGCGGACACTGAAGCTTTCTTT.